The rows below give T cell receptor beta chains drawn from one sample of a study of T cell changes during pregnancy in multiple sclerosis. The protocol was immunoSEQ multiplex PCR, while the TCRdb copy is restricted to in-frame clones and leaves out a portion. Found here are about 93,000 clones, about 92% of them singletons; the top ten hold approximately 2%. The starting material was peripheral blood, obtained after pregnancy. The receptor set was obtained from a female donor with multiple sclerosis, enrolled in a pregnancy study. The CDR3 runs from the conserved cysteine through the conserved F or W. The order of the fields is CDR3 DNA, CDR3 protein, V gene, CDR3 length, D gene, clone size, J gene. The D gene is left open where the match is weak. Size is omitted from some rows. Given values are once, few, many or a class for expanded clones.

TGTGCCAGCTCTCCGAGGACAGGGCACACCGGGGAGCTGTTTTTT | CASSPRTGHTGELFF | TRBV18 | 15 | TRBD1 | NA | TRBJ2-2
TGTGCCACTGGGCGCCAGGAATTCTATGGCTACACCTTC | CATGRQEFYGYTF | TRBV21-1 | 13 | NA | NA | TRBJ1-2
TGTGCCAGCAGAGGGGCTGTAGGGGTAGCCAAAAACATTCAGTACTTC | CASRGAVGVAKNIQYF | TRBV6-6 | 16 | NA | NA | TRBJ2-4
TGTGCCAGCAGCTTGACGGGGGGTTCCTATAATTCACCCCTCCACTTT | CASSLTGGSYNSPLHF | TRBV5-6 | 16 | NA | NA | TRBJ1-6
TGTGCCAGCTCCCACGGGCAGGGCGTGGAGACCCAGTACTTC | CASSHGQGVETQYF | TRBV9 | 14 | NA | NA | TRBJ2-5
TGTGCCAGCAGCTACAGGTCTCAGCCCCAGCATTTT | CASSYRSQPQHF | TRBV7-2 | 12 | NA | few | TRBJ1-5
TGTGCCAGCAGCTTCGATCCGGGGGACCAGCCCCAGCATTTT | CASSFDPGDQPQHF | TRBV7-3 | 14 | NA | NA | TRBJ1-5
TGTGCCAGCAGGGGGACTAGTAGCAATGAGCAGTTCTTC | CASRGTSSNEQFF | TRBV6-5 | 13 | TRBD2 | NA | TRBJ2-1
TGCGCCAGCAGCCAAGAGCCGGGCTATGGCTACACCTTC | CASSQEPGYGYTF | TRBV4-1 | 13 | NA | NA | TRBJ1-2
TGTGCCTGGAGATCACCGGGACAGTACCATACTGAAGCTTTCTTT | CAWRSPGQYHTEAFF | TRBV30 | 15 | TRBD1 | NA | TRBJ1-1
TGTGCCAGCAGTTCGGGACAGGGTCCTCATTCACCCCTCCACTTT | CASSSGQGPHSPLHF | TRBV6-5 | 15 | TRBD1 | NA | TRBJ1-6
TGTGCCAGCAGTTACGAGGGAGGTGGCTACACCTTC | CASSYEGGGYTF | TRBV6-5 | 12 | NA | NA | TRBJ1-2
TGTGCCAGCTCCCCGGGACAGGGGTCGTACTACGAGCAGTACTTC | CASSPGQGSYYEQYF | TRBV18 | 15 | TRBD1 | NA | TRBJ2-7
TGTGCCAGCAGCTTGGCAGCAGGGGAGTCCTACGAGCAGTACTTC | CASSLAAGESYEQYF | TRBV5-8 | 15 | NA | NA | TRBJ2-7
TGTGCCAGCAGTGTTAGGAGAATTTTCGGGGAGCTGTTTTTT | CASSVRRIFGELFF | TRBV2 | 14 | NA | NA | TRBJ2-2
TGTGCCAGCGGGCCCTGGACAGGGTCTGGGGCCAACGTCCTGACTTTC | CASGPWTGSGANVLTF | TRBV2 | 16 | TRBD1 | NA | TRBJ2-6
TGTGCCAGCAGTCGATTACAGGGCGTCGGAAACACCATATATTTT | CASSRLQGVGNTIYF | TRBV2 | 15 | NA | NA | TRBJ1-3
TGTGCCAGCAGGACGGGAGGGGGGCAGCCCCAGCATTTT | CASRTGGGQPQHF | TRBV6-1 | 13 | NA | NA | TRBJ1-5
TGCAGCGTTGACCCAGGGGGTCGGGAGACCCAGTACTTC | CSVDPGGRETQYF | TRBV29-1 | 13 | TRBD1 | NA | TRBJ2-5
TGTGCCAGCAGTTTATATGACAGGGGCGGTGGCTACACCTTC | CASSLYDRGGGYTF | TRBV27 | 14 | TRBD1 | NA | TRBJ1-2
TGTGCCAGCAGCCGAGGCACCGGGGAGCTGTTTTTT | CASSRGTGELFF | TRBV7-2 | 12 | NA | NA | TRBJ2-2
TGTGCCAGCAGACGGACAGGCTCCTACAATGAGCAGTTCTTC | CASRRTGSYNEQFF | TRBV2 | 14 | TRBD1 | NA | TRBJ2-1
TGTGCCTGGAGTAGAGGACAGGGCCGAATGAACACTGAAGCTTTCTTT | CAWSRGQGRMNTEAFF | TRBV30 | 16 | TRBD1 | NA | TRBJ1-1
TGTGCCAGCAGCCAGCGACAAGAGAACACTGAAGCTTTCTTT | CASSQRQENTEAFF | TRBV4-2 | 14 | NA | few | TRBJ1-1
TGCGCCAGCAGCTTTGGACTAGCGGATGAGCAGTTCTTC | CASSFGLADEQFF | TRBV5-1 | 13 | TRBD2 | NA | TRBJ2-1
TGTGCCAGCAGCTTTTATACAGGGGGTTCTTACGAGCAGTACTTC | CASSFYTGGSYEQYF | TRBV7-2 | 15 | TRBD1 | NA | TRBJ2-7
TGTGCCAGCAGCAAAGAGGGGGGGCGGGACTATGGCTACACCTTC | CASSKEGGRDYGYTF | TRBV21-1 | 15 | NA | NA | TRBJ1-2
TGTGCCACCAGCAGAGGCCAGGGAGGCTTGGGTGAAAAACTGTTTTTT | CATSRGQGGLGEKLFF | TRBV15 | 16 | NA | NA | TRBJ1-4
TGTGCCAGCAGCTTAGGCCAGGGCGATCAGCCCCAGCATTTT | CASSLGQGDQPQHF | TRBV7-9 | 14 | NA | NA | TRBJ1-5
TGTGCCAGTACTTCCGGGGACTGGGGATATAGCAATCAGCCCCAGCATTTT | CASTSGDWGYSNQPQHF | TRBV19 | 17 | NA | NA | TRBJ1-5
TGTGCCAGCAGCCTTCTTACAGGGTTCCACGAGCAGTACTTC | CASSLLTGFHEQYF | TRBV14 | 14 | NA | NA | TRBJ2-7
TGTGCCAGCAGCTTGTGGAGGTTGGACACTGAAGCTTTCTTT | CASSLWRLDTEAFF | TRBV5-5 | 14 | NA | NA | TRBJ1-1
TGCGCCAGCAGCAGAGGGACATCCGAGCAGTACTTC | CASSRGTSEQYF | TRBV5-1 | 12 | NA | NA | TRBJ2-7
TGTGCCAGCAGTGTCATACTAGCGGATTGGGGTAATGAGCAGTTCTTC | CASSVILADWGNEQFF | TRBV6-1 | 16 | TRBD2 | once | TRBJ2-1
TGTGCCAGCAGTAGACAGGAAGGTCAGCCCCAGCATTTT | CASSRQEGQPQHF | TRBV2 | 13 | NA | NA | TRBJ1-5
TGTGCCAGCAGTTTCGAACTAGCGGTCACCGGGGAGCTGTTTTTT | CASSFELAVTGELFF | TRBV27 | 15 | TRBD2 | NA | TRBJ2-2
TGTGCCAGCAGCTCGCTGACTAGCGGGAGAGCCGTAGATACGCAGTATTTT | CASSSLTSGRAVDTQYF | TRBV7-9 | 17 | TRBD2 | NA | TRBJ2-3